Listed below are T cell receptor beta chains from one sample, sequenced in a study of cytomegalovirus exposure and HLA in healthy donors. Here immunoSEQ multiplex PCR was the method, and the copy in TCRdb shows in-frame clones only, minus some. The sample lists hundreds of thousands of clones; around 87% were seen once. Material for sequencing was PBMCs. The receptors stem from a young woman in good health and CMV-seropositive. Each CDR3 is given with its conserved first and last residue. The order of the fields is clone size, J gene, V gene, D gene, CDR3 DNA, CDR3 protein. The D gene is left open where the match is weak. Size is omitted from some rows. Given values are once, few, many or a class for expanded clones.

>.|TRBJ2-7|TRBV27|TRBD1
TGTGCCAGCAGTTTTTCCCCGACAGGGGTATACGAGCAGTACTTC
CASSFSPTGVYEQYF
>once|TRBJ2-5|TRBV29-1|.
TGCAGCGTTGAACAGGGAGAGACCCAGTACTTC
CSVEQGETQYF
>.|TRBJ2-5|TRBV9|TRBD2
TGTGCCAGCAGCGTAGAAGGACTAGCGGGAGCCGGGGAGACCCAGTACTTC
CASSVEGLAGAGETQYF
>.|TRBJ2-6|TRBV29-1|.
TGCAGCGTGTCGGTGAGCGGGGCCAACGTCCTGACTTTC
CSVSVSGANVLTF
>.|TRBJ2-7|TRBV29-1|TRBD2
TGCAGCGTTGAAGTCTCTATGTTAAGCGGGAGCTCCTACGAGCAGTACTTC
CSVEVSMLSGSSYEQYF
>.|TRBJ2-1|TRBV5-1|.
TGCGCCAGCAGCTTGTCGCCAGGGGCAGCGGATGAGCAGTTCTTC
CASSLSPGAADEQFF
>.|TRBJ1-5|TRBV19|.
TGTGCCAGTAGTATGTCAACGAGTCAGCCCCAGCATTTT
CASSMSTSQPQHF
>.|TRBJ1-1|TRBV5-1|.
TGCGCCAGCAGAGATTCGGACACTGAAGCTTTCTTT
CASRDSDTEAFF
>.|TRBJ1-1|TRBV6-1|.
TGTGCCAGCAGTGGGACTGACATCCAGAAGAACACTGAAGCTTTCTTT
CASSGTDIQKNTEAFF
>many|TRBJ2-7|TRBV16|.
TGTGCCAGCAGCCAATCGATGACGGGAAGCTACGAGCAGTACTTC
CASSQSMTGSYEQYF
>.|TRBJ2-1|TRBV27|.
TGTGCCAGCAGTTTGGCGGGACCGGGAAATGAGCAGTTCTTC
CASSLAGPGNEQFF
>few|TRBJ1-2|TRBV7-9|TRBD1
TGTGCCAGCAGCACCCGGACAGGGCTGGATGGCTACACCTTC
CASSTRTGLDGYTF
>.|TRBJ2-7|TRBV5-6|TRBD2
TGTGCCAGCAGCCTCTCCGGGACTACTAGTTACGAGCAGTACTTC
CASSLSGTTSYEQYF
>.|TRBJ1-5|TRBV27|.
TGTGCCAGCAGCCCGTCACTATCACCTAATCAGCCCCAGCATTTT
CASSPSLSPNQPQHF
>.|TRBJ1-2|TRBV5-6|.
TGTGCCAGCAGCTCGAGGGCAGGGGTTGGCTACACCTTC
CASSSRAGVGYTF
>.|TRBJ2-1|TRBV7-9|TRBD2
TGTGCCAGCAGCTTAGTCGGGGCTGGACTAGCGGATTACAATGAGCAGTTCTTC
CASSLVGAGLADYNEQFF
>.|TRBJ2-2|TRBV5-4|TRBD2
TGTGCCAGCAGCTTGGGGCTAGCGGGAGGGCCGGACGGGGAGCTGTTTTTT
CASSLGLAGGPDGELFF
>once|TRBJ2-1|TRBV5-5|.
TGTGCCAGCAGCTCTCAGGGTAACCAGGATGAGCAGTTCTTC
CASSSQGNQDEQFF
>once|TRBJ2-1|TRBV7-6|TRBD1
TGTGCCAGCAGCTTAGGTACTCGAGGGACAGTTACGGGGCAGTTCTTC
CASSLGTRGTVTGQFF
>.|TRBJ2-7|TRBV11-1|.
TGTGCCAGCAGCAGACGGAGGCCCCCCTACGAGCAGTACTTC
CASSRRRPPYEQYF
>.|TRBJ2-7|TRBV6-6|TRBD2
TGTGCCAGCAGTCCCCTCCCGGGGGGTCGCTACGAGCAGTACTTC
CASSPLPGGRYEQYF
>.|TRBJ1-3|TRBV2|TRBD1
TGTGCCAGCAGTACTGGACAGGGATCGGGGGGAAACACCATATATTTT
CASSTGQGSGGNTIYF